This TCR beta chain emerged from a study of CD8 T cells in ankylosing spondylitis. V lost 6 bases, J lost 2 bases, and 7 bases stayed unmatched. The CDR3 loop spans 16 amino acids. This clonotype occurred a few times. Via MiXCR, TCRdb re-called the 5' RACE reads, giving one row per CDR3 protein. The sample holds 250,000 or so distinct CDR3 sequences, roughly a quarter seen once. This clonotype was obtained from a male donor with ankylosing spondylitis or in good health (not recorded which). The J gene is TRBJ2-3, the V gene TRBV12-3 or TRBV12-4; 11 bases agree with TRBD2. Sequenced input: blood, either unsorted or a sorted T cell fraction (not recorded which). Written as DNA, the CDR3 is TGTGCCAGCAGCTGGGGACTAGCGGACTACACAGATACGCAGTATTTT. It specifies CASSWGLADYTDTQYF.